This T cell receptor beta chain was obtained from a study of molecular identifiers for immune sequencing clone quantification. Study-wide results and caveats: For highly expanded clones, sizes could be underestimated when identical TCR molecules share a barcode. Clones above 20 RNA copies contained over 98% of effector molecules and under 1% of naive molecules. Researchers reportedly could pick up spiked Jurkat TCR RNA from one cell mixed into about a million naive cells.

Naive CD8 T cell sorting was performed on the CD8+CD4-CCR7+CD45RA+ phenotype. The CDR3 totals 13 residues. Trimming shortened V by 0 bases and J by 6 bases, and 10 bases separated the two germline ends. Germline values: CDR1 SGHNT, CDR2 YYREEE (reference sequence). This clonotype occurred a few times. Its matching antigen is unknown. MiXCR was run by TCRdb on the PCR reads, yielding one entry per CDR3 protein. There are almost 20,000 distinct CDR3 sequences in the sample; about a fifth occur only once, and approximately 6.8% lies in the top ten. Sample: naive CD8+ T cells from blood, with Jurkat cell RNA spiked in. Described subset: FACS-sorted CD8+CD4-CCR7+CD45RA+ naive T cells. The chain links TRBV5-4 to TRBJ2-7; D possibly corresponds to TRBD1 (5 bases). The sequence derives from a human donor in good health. Some libraries in this study had Jurkat cell RNA spiked in. The CDR3 DNA follows: TGTGCCAGCAGCTTGGTGGGGCGGTTCGAGCAGTACTTC. This translates into CASSLVGRFEQYF.